The rows below give T cell receptor beta chains drawn from one sample of a study of Graves' ophthalmopathy and Graves' hyperthyroidism. Using its own MiXCR run on the multiplex PCR reads, TCRdb lists one record per CDR3 protein. The sample has about half a million distinct CDR3 sequences; 13% to 15% are singletons. Sample: blood. Receptor source: a woman aged 30 to 39 with Graves' ophthalmopathy. Each CDR3 is given with its conserved first and last residue. The order of the fields is D gene, V gene, J gene, clone size, CDR3 DNA, CDR3 protein. The D gene is left open where the match is weak. Where a row states a size, it is once, few, many or the class of an expanded clone; other rows omit it.

>TRBD1|TRBV6-4|TRBJ1-1|many
TGTGCCAGCAGACCGGGACAGGGGGCTTTGGGGGCCCTGGACACTGAAGCTTTCTTT
CASRPGQGALGALDTEAFF
>NA|TRBV20-1|TRBJ2-2|many
TGCAGTGCTAGAGACTACAGGGTAAACACCGGGGAGCTGTTTTTT
CSARDYRVNTGELFF
>NA|TRBV28|TRBJ2-5|few
TGTGCCAGCAGGCCAGGGGTAGAGACCCAGTACTTC
CASRPGVETQYF
>NA|TRBV12-5|TRBJ1-1|many
TGTGCTAGTGGTTTGGCCTCCGATGGGGCTTTCTTT
CASGLASDGAFF
>NA|TRBV12-3/TRBV12-4|TRBJ1-2|many
TGTGCCAGCAGACCAGGACTTTTCTATGGCTACACCTTC
CASRPGLFYGYTF
>NA|TRBV30|TRBJ1-6|few
TGTGCCTGGAGTGCCGGGACAATGACCCTAGTCGGTTCACCCCTCCACTTT
CAWSAGTMTLVGSPLHF
>TRBD1|TRBV6-5|TRBJ1-6|few
TGTGCCAGCAGTTACCCTCGGGACAGGGGGCAGGGTAGTAATTCACCCCTCCACTTT
CASSYPRDRGQGSNSPLHF
>NA|TRBV12-3/TRBV12-4|TRBJ1-1|many
TGTGCCAGCAGCACCACTATTAACACTGAAGCTTTCTTT
CASSTTINTEAFF
>TRBD1|TRBV6-1|TRBJ1-5|NA
TGTGCCAGCAGCAGAGACGGGACAGGGGGTCAGCCCCAGCATTTT
CASSRDGTGGQPQHF
>TRBD2|TRBV4-1|TRBJ2-2|few
TGCGCTAGCAAGGTTCGAACGGGGGGGAACACCGGGGAGCTGTTTTTT
CASKVRTGGNTGELFF
>NA|TRBV4-2|TRBJ2-7|many
TGTGCCAGCAGCCAGGATCCTTACGAGCAGTACTTC
CASSQDPYEQYF
>NA|TRBV12-3/TRBV12-4|TRBJ1-5|few
TGTGCCAGCATACCCCCCCCCTCGAGCAAGAATCAGCCCCAGCATTTT
CASIPPPSSKNQPQHF
>TRBD2|TRBV28|TRBJ2-3|many
TGTGCCAGCAGTATAGCGGGGGTGCGCGGTACGCAGTATTTT
CASSIAGVRGTQYF
>TRBD2|TRBV6-4|TRBJ2-7|many
TGTGCCAGCAGTGAGCTCTACCTCTCGACTAGCGGGGGCTCCCCCTACGAGCAGTACTTC
CASSELYLSTSGGSPYEQYF
>TRBD2|TRBV25-1|TRBJ2-5|few
TGTGCCAGCAGTGAGCCGGGACTAGCAGTCCAAGAGACCCAGTACTTC
CASSEPGLAVQETQYF
>NA|TRBV3-1|TRBJ2-5|many
TGTGCCAGCAGCCAAGAGTACAGGCGACAGACCCAGTACTTC
CASSQEYRRQTQYF
>NA|TRBV20-1|TRBJ2-3|many
TGCAGTGCTAGAGATTTTGGTTCTTTGAGCACAGATACGCAGTATTTT
CSARDFGSLSTDTQYF
>NA|TRBV4-1|TRBJ2-7|many
TGCGCCAGCAGCCTAAATTCGGGGACCTACGAGCAGTACTTC
CASSLNSGTYEQYF
>NA|TRBV6-1|TRBJ1-2|NA
TGTGCCAGCACGGACACAGCTAACTATGGCTACACCTTC
CASTDTANYGYTF
>NA|TRBV6-5|TRBJ2-2|many
TGTGCCAGCAGTTACTGGGACCCTAGGAACACCGGGGAGCTGTTTTTT
CASSYWDPRNTGELFF
>NA|TRBV6-5|TRBJ1-2|NA
TGTGCCAGCAGTTACGAGGGGCCTTATGGCTACACCTTC
CASSYEGPYGYTF
>TRBD2|TRBV12-3/TRBV12-4|TRBJ2-5|many
TGTGCCAGCGCCTTAGCCGCCGGACTAGCGGGGGTGAAGACCCAGTACTTC
CASALAAGLAGVKTQYF
>NA|TRBV5-1|TRBJ2-7|many
TGCGCCAGCACCGACGGCGGACCCTACGAGCAGTACTTC
CASTDGGPYEQYF
>TRBD1|TRBV6-1|TRBJ1-6|NA
TGTGCCAGCAACCCCGGGACAGGGGTATTCTCAAGCTCCTATAATTCACCCCTCCACTTT
CASNPGTGVFSSSYNSPLHF
>TRBD2|TRBV9|TRBJ2-5|few
TGTGCCAGCAGCGTAGAGGGACTAGCGGTACAAGAGACCCAGTACTTC
CASSVEGLAVQETQYF
>NA|TRBV12-3/TRBV12-4|TRBJ1-2|NA
TGTGCCAGCAGGAGGGACGACTCCTATGGCTACACCTTC
CASRRDDSYGYTF
>NA|TRBV13|TRBJ2-5|many
TGTGCCAGCAGCCGCCGGGACATCGGCTGGGAGACCCAGTACTTC
CASSRRDIGWETQYF
>NA|TRBV18|TRBJ2-5|many
TGTGCCAGCTCACCAAGGCGGTCCGGGGAGACCCAGTACTTC
CASSPRRSGETQYF
>NA|TRBV27|TRBJ1-1|many
TGTGCCAGCAGTTTATATAGCGAGACAGTAGGCACTGAAGCTTTCTTT
CASSLYSETVGTEAFF
>TRBD1|TRBV19|TRBJ1-2|many
TGTGCCAGTAGTACCGGACAGGGGGCGATTGGCTACACCTTC
CASSTGQGAIGYTF
>NA|TRBV7-2|TRBJ1-2|many
TGTGCCAGCAGCTTACGGGCCCAAGCCGACTATGGCTACACCTTC
CASSLRAQADYGYTF
>NA|TRBV5-6|TRBJ1-2|many
TGTGCCAGCAACCTTGACTCCAATCATAACTATGGCTACACCTTC
CASNLDSNHNYGYTF
>NA|TRBV28|TRBJ1-1|many
TGTGCCAGCAGTCCCCTATTATTTGACGTGAACACTGAAGCTTTCTTT
CASSPLLFDVNTEAFF
>TRBD2|TRBV12-5|TRBJ2-5|many
TGTGCTAGTGGTAACCTAGGTGCGGGAGAAGAGACCCAGTACTTC
CASGNLGAGEETQYF
>NA|TRBV6-5|TRBJ2-7|many
TGTGCCAGCAGTTCCCCGGGACGGACCTCCTACGAGCAGTACTTC
CASSSPGRTSYEQYF
>NA|TRBV6-5|TRBJ1-6|many
TGTGCCAGCAGTTCCGTCCCCGGGACGGCCAATTCACCCCTCCACTTT
CASSSVPGTANSPLHF
>NA|TRBV19|TRBJ1-5|many
TGTGCCAGTAGTTCAGGGGAGTGGTACAATCAGCCCCAGCATTTT
CASSSGEWYNQPQHF
>NA|TRBV6-5|TRBJ1-1|many
TGTGCCAGCAGTTACTTGGATAACACTGAGGCTTTCTTT
CASSYLDNTEAFF
>NA|TRBV12-3/TRBV12-4|TRBJ1-5|few
TGTGCCAGCAGTTTTTCGGCCAGTAGCAATCAGCCCCAGCATTTT
CASSFSASSNQPQHF
>NA|TRBV28|TRBJ2-3|few
TGTGCCAGCAGTTTAGGGCTGGGATTGGGGTCAGATACGCAGTATTTT
CASSLGLGLGSDTQYF
>NA|TRBV29-1|TRBJ1-2|many
TGCAGCGTTGTAAATGCAGACGACTACACCTTC
CSVVNADDYTF
>TRBD1|TRBV6-1|TRBJ2-6|many
TGTGCCAGCAGTGAATCAGGGGGACCCACTGGGGCCAACGTCCTGACTTTC
CASSESGGPTGANVLTF